This T cell receptor beta chain was found in a study of control samples from healthy donors and cancer patients. V was clipped by 2 bases and J by 10 bases, with 15 bases between them. Per the germline V gene, CDR1 is LNHDA and CDR2 is SQIVND (reference sequence). There are 14 residues in the CDR3. Assay used: immunoSEQ multiplex PCR; TCRdb lists only in-frame clones, some missing. The sample yields about 110,000 clones, roughly 79% seen once. The sequenced sample consisted of blood. The chain carries TRBV19 and TRBJ2-1; no clear D. This receptor was identified in a man between 18 and 29 years old in good health. CDR3 DNA: TGTGCCAGTAGTATATCCATTCCCATGGGCGAGCAGTTCTTC. It is translated as CASSISIPMGEQFF.